The entry that follows covers one T cell receptor (beta chain) sequence. The CDR3 contains 14 residues. CDR1 and CDR2 (germline): MDHEN, SYDVKM. V lost 4 bases, J lost 3 bases, and 13 bases lay in between. The PCR had 60 Vbeta and 13 Jbeta primers. Method: immunoSEQ multiplex PCR; TCRdb's copy keeps in-frame clones and lacks some. The sample records 190,000 or so clones, approximately 85% being singletons. This sample was included in a study of cytomegalovirus exposure and HLA in healthy donors. This chain joins TRBV28 and TRBJ2-7; the D gene is possibly TRBD2 (6 bases). Sequences were obtained from PBMCs. This TCR derives from a woman aged 45-65 years in good health and CMV-seropositive. The CDR3 region has the DNA TGTGCCAGCAGTTCCTGGACTACCCGCTACGAGCAGTACTTC. Protein: CASSSWTTRYEQYF.